The text below deals with one T cell receptor (beta chain). In the source study's methods: Amplification from reference gene primers served as the basis for estimated nucleated cell counts. Libraries were prepared by immunoSEQ multiplex PCR; TCRdb keeps only in-frame clonotypes and omits some of them. The V and J calls and clone size were taken over from that table, and D and trimming were inferred from the DNA. The table lists 120,000 to 150,000 clones, 87% of them singletons. The germline V and J ends were trimmed by 9 bases and 9 bases, with 15 bases remaining between them. This CDR3 comprises 13 residues. Germline-derived CDR1 and CDR2 are SNHLY and FYNNEI. This sample stems from a study of blood T cell repertoires in COVID-19. In the study overall: Nucleic acid was either cDNA or gDNA, and it came from T cells, B-cell-depleted T cells, or PBMCs.

Exposed participants came across a COVID-19 case within 2 weeks before study entry. This chain joins TRBV2 and TRBJ1-6, with D possibly being TRBD1 (6 bases). This receptor was obtained from a middle-aged woman who had been exposed to COVID-19. Sequenced input: PBMCs or T cells enriched from blood (not recorded which). The CDR3 nucleotides are TGTGCCAGTACAGGGACGAACGGTTCACCCCTCCACTTT. Protein: CASTGTNGSPLHF.